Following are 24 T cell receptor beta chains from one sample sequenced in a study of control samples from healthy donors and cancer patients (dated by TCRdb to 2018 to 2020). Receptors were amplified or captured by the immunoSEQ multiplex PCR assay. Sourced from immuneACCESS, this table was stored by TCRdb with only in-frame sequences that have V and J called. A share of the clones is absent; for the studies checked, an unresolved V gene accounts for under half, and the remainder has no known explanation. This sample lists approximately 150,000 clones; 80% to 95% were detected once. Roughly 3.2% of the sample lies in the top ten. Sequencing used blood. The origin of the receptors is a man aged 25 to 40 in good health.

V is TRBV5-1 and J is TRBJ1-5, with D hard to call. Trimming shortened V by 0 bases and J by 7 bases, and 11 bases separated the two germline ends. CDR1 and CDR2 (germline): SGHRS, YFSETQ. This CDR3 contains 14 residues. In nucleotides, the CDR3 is TGCGCCAGCAGCTTGGAGGGCGCAGGACAGCCCCAGCATTTT. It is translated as CASSLEGAGQPQHF.

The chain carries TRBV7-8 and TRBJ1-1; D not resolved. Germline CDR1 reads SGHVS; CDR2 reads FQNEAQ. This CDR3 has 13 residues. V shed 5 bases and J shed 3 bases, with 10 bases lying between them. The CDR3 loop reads CASSPYTDTEAFF. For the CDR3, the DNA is TGTGCCAGCAGCCCATACACGGACACTGAAGCTTTCTTT.

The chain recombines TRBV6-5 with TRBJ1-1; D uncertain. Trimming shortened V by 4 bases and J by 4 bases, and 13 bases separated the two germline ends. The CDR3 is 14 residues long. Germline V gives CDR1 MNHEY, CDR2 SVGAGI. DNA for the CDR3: TGTGCCAGCAGTTTTGGTCTTGGTGGCACTGAAGCTTTCTTT. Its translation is CASSFGLGGTEAFF.

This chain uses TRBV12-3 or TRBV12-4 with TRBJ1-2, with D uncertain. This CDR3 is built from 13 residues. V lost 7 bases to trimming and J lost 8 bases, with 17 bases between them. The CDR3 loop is CASTFQISHGYTF. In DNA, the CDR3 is TGTGCCAGCACCTTCCAGATTTCGCACGGCTACACCTTC.

The CDR3 region is CASSLVGQGGEAFF. DNA for the CDR3: TGTGCCAGCAGCTTAGTTGGACAGGGTGGTGAAGCTTTCTTT. J is TRBJ1-1 and V is TRBV7-9, with 8 bases lining up with TRBD1. Germline V CDR1 and CDR2: SEHNR, FQNEAQ (reference sequence). The V gene end was trimmed by 1 base and the J gene end by 7 bases; junction bases not matched to a gene: 5. This CDR3 is built from 14 residues.

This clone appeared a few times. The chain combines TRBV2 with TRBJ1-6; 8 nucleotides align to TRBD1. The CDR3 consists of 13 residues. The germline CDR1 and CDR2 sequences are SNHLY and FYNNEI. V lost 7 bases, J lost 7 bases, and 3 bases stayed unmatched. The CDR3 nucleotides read TGTGCCAGCACCGGACAGGGAAATTCACCCCTCCACTTT. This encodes CASTGQGNSPLHF.

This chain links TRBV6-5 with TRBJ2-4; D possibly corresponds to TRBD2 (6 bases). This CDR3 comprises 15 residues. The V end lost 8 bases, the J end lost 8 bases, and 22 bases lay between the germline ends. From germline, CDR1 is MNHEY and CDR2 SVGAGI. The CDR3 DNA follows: TGTGCCAGCGGGGCGGGGTTTGAGAGGATCTACATTCAGTACTTC. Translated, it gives CASGAGFERIYIQYF.

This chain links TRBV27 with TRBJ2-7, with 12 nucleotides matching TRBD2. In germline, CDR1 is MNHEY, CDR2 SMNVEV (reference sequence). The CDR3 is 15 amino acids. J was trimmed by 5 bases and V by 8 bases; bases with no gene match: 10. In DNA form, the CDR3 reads TGTGCCAGCCGAGACCTAGCGGGGGGGCCGGACGAGCAGTACTTC. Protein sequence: CASRDLAGGPDEQYF.

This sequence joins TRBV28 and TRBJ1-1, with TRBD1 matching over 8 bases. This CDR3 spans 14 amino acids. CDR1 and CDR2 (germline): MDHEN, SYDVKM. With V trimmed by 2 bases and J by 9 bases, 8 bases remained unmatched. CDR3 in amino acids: CASSLIMGRGQAFF. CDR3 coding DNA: TGTGCCAGCAGTTTAATAATGGGCAGGGGGCAAGCTTTCTTT.

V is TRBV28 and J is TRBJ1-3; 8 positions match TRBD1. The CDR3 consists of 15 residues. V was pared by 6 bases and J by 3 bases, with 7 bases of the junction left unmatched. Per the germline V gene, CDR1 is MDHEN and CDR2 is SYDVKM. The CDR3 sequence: CASSTQGAGGNTIYF. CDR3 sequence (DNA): TGTGCCAGCAGCACCCAGGGGGCGGGTGGAAACACCATATATTTT.

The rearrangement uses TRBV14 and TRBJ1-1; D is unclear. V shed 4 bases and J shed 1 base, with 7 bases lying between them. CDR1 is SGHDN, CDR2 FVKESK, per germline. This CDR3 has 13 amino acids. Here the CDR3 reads CASSRWTNTEAFF. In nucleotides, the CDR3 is TGTGCCAGCAGCCGATGGACGAACACTGAAGCTTTCTTT.

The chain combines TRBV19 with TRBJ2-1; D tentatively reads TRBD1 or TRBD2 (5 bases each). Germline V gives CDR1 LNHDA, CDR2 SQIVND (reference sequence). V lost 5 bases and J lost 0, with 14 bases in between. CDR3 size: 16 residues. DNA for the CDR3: TGTGCCAGTAGTCCCAGGGCAGGGAGCTCCTACAATGAGCAGTTCTTC. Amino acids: CASSPRAGSSYNEQFF.

The CDR3 nucleotides are TGTGCCACCAGCAGAGCCCGGGGGACTGACACCTTC. Translation gives CATSRARGTDTF. V usage is TRBV15 and J usage is TRBJ1-2; tentative D call: TRBD1 (5 bases). There are 12 residues in the CDR3. Trimming shortened V by 1 base and J by 12 bases, and 12 bases separated the two germline ends. CDR1 LNHNV and CDR2 YYDKDF come from the germline V gene (reference sequence).

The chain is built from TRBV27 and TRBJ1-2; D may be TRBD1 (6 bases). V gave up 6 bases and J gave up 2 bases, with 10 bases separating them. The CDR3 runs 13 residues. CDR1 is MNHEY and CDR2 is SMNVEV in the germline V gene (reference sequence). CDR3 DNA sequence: TGTGCCAGCAGCCCACAGGGAAACTATGGCTACACCTTC. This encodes CASSPQGNYGYTF.

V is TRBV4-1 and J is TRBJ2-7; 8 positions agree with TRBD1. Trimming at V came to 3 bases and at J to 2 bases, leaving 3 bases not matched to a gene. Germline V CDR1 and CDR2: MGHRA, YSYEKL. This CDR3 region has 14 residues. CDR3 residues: CASSHTRGPYEQYF. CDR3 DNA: TGCGCCAGCAGCCACACCAGGGGGCCCTACGAGCAGTACTTC.

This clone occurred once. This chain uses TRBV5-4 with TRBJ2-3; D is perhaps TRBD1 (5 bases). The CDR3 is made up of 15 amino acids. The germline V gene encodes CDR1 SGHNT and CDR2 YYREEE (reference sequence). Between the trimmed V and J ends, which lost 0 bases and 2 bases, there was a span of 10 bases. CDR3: CASSLGQGLTDTQYF. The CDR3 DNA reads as TGTGCCAGCAGCTTGGGGCAGGGCCTCACAGATACGCAGTATTTT. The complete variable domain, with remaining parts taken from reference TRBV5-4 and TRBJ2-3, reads ETGVTQSPTHLIKTRGQQVTLRCSSQSGHNTVSWYQQALGQGPQFIFQYYREEENGRGNFPPRFSGLQFPNYSSELNVNALELDDSALYLCASSLGQGLTDTQYFGPGTRLTVL.

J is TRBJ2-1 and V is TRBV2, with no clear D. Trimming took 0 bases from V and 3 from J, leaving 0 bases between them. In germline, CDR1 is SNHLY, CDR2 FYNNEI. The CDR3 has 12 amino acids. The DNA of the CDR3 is TGTGCCAGCAGTGAAGCCTACAATGAGCAGTTCTTC. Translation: CASSEAYNEQFF.

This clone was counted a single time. CDR3 nucleotide sequence: TGTGCCAGCAGCGCCATAACAGGGGGGATCACTGAAGCTTTCTTT. Translation: CASSAITGGITEAFF. The chain carries TRBV9 and TRBJ1-1, with TRBD1 identical over 8 bases. Losses at the gene ends were 3 bases for V and 4 bases for J; bases not matched to a gene: 8. The germline V gene has CDR1 SGDLS and CDR2 YYNGEE. This CDR3 has 15 residues.

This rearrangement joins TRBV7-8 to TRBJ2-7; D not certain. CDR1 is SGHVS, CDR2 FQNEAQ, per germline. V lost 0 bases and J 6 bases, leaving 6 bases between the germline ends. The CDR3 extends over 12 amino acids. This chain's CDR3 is CASSLALSEQYF. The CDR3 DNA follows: TGTGCCAGCAGCTTAGCGCTCAGCGAGCAGTACTTC.

This CDR3 reads CASSLGLNQPQHF. For the CDR3, the DNA is TGTGCCAGCAGCTTAGGCCTCAATCAGCCCCAGCATTTT. The chain has TRBV13 and TRBJ1-5; D unclear. Per germline, CDR1 PRHDT and CDR2 FYEKMQ (reference sequence). There are 13 residues in the CDR3. The V gene lost 0 bases and the J gene lost 3 bases, with 3 bases spanning the gap.

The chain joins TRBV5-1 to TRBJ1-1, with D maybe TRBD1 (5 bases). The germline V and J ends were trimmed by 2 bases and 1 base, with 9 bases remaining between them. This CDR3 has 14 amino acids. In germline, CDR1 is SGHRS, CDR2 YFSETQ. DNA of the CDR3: TGCGCCAGCAGCTTAGGAGGGGAGAACACTGAAGCTTTCTTT. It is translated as CASSLGGENTEAFF.

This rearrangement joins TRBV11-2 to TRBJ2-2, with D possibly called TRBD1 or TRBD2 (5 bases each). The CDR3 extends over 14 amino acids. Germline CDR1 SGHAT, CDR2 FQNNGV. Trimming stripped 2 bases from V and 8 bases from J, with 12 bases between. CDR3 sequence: CASSLSGGPGELFF. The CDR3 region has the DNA TGTGCCAGCAGCTTATCTGGGGGACCAGGGGAGCTGTTTTTT. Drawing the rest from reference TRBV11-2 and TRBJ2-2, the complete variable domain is EAGVAQSPRYKIIEKRQSVAFWCNPISGHATLYWYQQILGQGPKLLIQFQNNGVVDDSQLPKDRFSAERLKGVDSTLKIQPAKLEDSAVYLCASSLSGGPGELFFGEGSRLTVL.

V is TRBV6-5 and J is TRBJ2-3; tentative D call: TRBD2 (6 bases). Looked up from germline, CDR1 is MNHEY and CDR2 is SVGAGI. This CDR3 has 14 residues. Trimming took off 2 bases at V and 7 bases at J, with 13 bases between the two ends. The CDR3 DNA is TGTGCCAGCAGTTACGCCGGGGGTAGAAATACGCAGTATTTT. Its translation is CASSYAGGRNTQYF.

As DNA, the CDR3 is TGTGCCAGCAGTGATATTGTATCGCCCCAGCATTTT. This gives the protein CASSDIVSPQHF. This sequence joins TRBV6-1 and TRBJ1-5; D gene ambiguous. V was cut by 3 bases and J by 9 bases, with 9 bases left in between. CDR3 length: 12 residues. The germline CDR1 and CDR2 sequences are MNHNS and SASEGT.